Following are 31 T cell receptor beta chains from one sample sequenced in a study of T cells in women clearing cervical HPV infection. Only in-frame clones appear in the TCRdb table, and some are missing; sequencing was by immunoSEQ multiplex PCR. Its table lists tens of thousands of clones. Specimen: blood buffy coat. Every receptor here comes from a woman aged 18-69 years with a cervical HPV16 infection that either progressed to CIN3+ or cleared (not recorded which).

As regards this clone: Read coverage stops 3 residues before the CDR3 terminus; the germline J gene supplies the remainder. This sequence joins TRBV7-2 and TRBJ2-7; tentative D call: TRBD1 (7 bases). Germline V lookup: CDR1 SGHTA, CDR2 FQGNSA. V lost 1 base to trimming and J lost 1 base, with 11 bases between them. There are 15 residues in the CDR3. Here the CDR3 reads CASSLGRGVSYEQYF. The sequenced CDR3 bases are TGTGCCAGCAGCTTAGGCAGGGGGGTTTCCTACGAG.

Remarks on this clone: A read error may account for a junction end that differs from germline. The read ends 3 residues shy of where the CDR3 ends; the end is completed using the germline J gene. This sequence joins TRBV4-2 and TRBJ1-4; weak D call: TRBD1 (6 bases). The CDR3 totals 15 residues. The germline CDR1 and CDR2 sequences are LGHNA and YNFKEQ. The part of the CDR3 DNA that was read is TGCGCCAGCAGCCAAGACAGGTATTATAATGAAAAA. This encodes CASSQDRYYNEK. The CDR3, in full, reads CASSQDRYYNEKLFF.

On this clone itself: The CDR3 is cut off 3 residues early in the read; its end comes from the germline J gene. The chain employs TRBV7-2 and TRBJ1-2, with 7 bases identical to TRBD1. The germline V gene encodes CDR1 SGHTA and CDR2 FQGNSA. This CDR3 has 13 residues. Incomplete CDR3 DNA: TGTGCCAGCAGCTCCCCAGGGGGATACGAC. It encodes CASSSPGGYD. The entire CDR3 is CASSSPGGYDYTF.

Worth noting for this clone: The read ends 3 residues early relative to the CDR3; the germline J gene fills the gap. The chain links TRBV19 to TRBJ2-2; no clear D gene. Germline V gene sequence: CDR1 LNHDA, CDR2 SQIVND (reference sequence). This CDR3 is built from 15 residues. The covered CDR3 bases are TGTGCCAGTACTACCACCTCAGCAACTAATGAAAAG. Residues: CASTTTSATNEK. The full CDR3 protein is CASTTTSATNEKLFF.

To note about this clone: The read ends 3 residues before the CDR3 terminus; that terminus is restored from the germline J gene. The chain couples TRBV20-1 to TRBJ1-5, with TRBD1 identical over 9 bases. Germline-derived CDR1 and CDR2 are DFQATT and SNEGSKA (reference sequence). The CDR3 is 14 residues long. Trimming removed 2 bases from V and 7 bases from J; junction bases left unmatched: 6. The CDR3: CSARLGTGNQPQHF. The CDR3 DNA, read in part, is TGCAGTGCTAGACTCGGGACAGGGAACCAGCCC.

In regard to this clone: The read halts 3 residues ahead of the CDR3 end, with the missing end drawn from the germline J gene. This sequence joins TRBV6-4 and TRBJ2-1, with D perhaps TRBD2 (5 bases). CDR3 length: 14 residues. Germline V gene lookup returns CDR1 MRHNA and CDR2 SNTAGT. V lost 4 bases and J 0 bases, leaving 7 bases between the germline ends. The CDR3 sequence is CASSVASSYNEQFF. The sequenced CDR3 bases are TGTGCCAGCAGTGTAGCGAGCTCCTACAATGAG.

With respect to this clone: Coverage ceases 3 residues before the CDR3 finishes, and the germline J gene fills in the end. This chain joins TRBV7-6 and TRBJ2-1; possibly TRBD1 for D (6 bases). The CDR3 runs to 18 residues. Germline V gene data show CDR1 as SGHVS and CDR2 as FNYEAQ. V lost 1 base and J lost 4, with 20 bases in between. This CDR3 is CASSLGLPQGKDYNEQFF. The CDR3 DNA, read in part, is TGTGCCAGCAGCTTAGGACTACCCCAGGGGAAAGATTACAATGAG.

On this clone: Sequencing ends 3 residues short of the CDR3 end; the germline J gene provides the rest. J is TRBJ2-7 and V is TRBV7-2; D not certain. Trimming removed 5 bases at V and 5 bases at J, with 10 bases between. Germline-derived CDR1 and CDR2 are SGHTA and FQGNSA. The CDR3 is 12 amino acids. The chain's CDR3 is CASSNSRHEQYF. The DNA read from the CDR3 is TGTGCCAGCAGCAACTCCCGCCACGAG.

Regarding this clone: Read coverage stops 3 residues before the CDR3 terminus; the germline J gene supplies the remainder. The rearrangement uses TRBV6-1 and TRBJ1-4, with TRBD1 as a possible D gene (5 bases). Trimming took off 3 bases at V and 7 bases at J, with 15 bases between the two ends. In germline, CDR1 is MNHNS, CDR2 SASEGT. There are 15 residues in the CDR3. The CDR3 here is CASSDRVALSEKLFF. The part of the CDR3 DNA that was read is TGTGCCAGCAGTGACAGGGTGGCACTTAGTGAAAAA.

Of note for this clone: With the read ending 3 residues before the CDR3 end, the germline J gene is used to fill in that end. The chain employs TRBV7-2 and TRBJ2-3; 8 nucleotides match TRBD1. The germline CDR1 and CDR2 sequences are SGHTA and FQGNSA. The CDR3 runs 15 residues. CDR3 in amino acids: CASSFAGTGFETQYF. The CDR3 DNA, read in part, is TGTGCCAGCAGCTTCGCCGGGACAGGTTTTGAGACG.

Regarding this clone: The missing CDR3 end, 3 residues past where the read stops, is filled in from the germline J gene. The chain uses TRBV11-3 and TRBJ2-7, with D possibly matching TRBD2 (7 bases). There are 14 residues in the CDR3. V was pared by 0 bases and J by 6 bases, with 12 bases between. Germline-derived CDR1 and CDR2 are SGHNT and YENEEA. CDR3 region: CASSLDLGGVEQYF. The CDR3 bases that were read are TGTGCCAGCAGCTTAGATCTAGGGGGGGTCGAG. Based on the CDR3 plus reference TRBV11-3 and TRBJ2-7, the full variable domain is EAGVVQSPRYKIIEKKQPVAFWCNPISGHNTLYWYLQNLGQGPELLIRYENEEAVDDSQLPKDRFSAERLKGVDSTLKIQPAELGDSAVYLCASSLDLGGVEQYFGPGTRLTVT.

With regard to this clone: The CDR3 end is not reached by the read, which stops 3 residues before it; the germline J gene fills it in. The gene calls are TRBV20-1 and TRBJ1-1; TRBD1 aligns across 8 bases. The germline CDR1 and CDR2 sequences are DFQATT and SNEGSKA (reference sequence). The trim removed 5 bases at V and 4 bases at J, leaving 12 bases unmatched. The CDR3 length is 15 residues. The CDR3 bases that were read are TGCAGTGCTCCCGACGACAGGGGCCGGGTCACTGAA. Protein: CSAPDDRGRVTE. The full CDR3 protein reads CSAPDDRGRVTEAFF.

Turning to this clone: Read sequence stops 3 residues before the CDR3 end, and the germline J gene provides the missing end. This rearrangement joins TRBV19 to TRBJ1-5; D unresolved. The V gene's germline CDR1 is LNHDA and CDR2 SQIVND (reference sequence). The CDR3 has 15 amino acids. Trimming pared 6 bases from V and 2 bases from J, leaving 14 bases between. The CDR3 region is CASSLTTGGNQPQHF. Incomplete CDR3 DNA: TGTGCCAGTAGCTTGACGACCGGGGGCAATCAGCCC.

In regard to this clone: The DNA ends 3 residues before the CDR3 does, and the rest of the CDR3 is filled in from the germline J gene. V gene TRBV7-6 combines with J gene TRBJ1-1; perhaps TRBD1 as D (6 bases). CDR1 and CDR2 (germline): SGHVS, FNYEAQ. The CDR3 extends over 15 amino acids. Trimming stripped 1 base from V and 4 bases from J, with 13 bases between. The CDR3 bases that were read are TGTGCCAGCAGCTTAGAGGGGGGGGCGCCCACTGAA. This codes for CASSLEGGAPTE. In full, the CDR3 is CASSLEGGAPTEAFF.

CDR3 DNA (partial): TGTGCCAGCAGCTTAGAGGCCGGACAGAACCAAGAGACC. This codes for CASSLEAGQNQET. The full CDR3 protein is CASSLEAGQNQETQYF. V is TRBV7-8 and J is TRBJ2-5; weak D call: TRBD1 (6 bases). The read falls 3 residues short of the CDR3 end, and the missing part is taken from the germline J gene. CDR1 and CDR2 from the germline V gene are SGHVS and FQNEAQ. The CDR3 has 16 amino acids. Trimming removed 1 base from V and 0 bases from J, with 12 bases in between.

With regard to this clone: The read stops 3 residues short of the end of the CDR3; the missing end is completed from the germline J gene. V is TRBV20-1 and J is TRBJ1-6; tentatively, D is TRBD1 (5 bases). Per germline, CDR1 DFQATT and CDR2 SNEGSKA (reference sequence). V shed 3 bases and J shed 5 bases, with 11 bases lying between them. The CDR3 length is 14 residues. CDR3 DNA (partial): TGCAGTGCTAGGGAGACAGAAAATAATTCACCC. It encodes CSARETENNSP. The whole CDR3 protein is CSARETENNSPLHF.

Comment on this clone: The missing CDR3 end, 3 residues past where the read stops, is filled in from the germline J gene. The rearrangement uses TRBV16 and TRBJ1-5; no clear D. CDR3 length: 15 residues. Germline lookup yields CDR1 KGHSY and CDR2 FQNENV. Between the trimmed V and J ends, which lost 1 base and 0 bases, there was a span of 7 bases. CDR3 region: CASSQYSYSNQPQHF. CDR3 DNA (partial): TGTGCCAGCAGCCAATATTCGTATAGCAATCAGCCC.

The part of the CDR3 DNA that was read is TGTGCCAGCAGCCTTCTAGCGGGATGGGAAGATACC. Its translation: CASSLLAGWEDT. The whole CDR3 sequence reads CASSLLAGWEDTYTF. This chain uses TRBV7-2 with TRBJ1-2; the D is unclear. The read ends 3 residues shy of where the CDR3 ends; the end is completed using the germline J gene. Germline lookup yields CDR1 SGHTA and CDR2 FQGNSA. The CDR3 has 15 residues.

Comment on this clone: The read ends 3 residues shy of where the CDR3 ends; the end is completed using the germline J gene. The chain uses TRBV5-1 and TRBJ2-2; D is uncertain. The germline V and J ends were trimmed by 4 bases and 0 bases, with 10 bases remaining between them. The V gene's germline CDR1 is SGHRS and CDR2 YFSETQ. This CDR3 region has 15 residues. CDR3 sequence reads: CASSVDGPNTGELFF. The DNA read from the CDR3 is TGCGCCAGCAGCGTGGACGGTCCGAACACCGGGGAG.

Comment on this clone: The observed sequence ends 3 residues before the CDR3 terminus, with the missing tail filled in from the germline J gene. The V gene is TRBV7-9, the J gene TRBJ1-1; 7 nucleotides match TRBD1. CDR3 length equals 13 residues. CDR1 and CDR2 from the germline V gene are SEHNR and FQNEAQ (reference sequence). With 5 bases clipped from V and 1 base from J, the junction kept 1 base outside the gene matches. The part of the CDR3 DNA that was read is TGTGCCAGCAGCGGACAGGCGAACACTGAA. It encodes CASSGQANTE. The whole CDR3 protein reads CASSGQANTEAFF.

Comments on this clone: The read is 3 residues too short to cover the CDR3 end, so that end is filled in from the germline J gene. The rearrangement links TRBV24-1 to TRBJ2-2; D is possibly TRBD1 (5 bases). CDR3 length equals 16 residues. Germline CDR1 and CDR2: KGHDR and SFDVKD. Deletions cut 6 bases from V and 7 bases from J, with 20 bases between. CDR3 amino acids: CATSNPGQGRDGELFF. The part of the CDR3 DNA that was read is TGTGCCACCAGTAACCCCGGGCAGGGAAGGGACGGGGAG.

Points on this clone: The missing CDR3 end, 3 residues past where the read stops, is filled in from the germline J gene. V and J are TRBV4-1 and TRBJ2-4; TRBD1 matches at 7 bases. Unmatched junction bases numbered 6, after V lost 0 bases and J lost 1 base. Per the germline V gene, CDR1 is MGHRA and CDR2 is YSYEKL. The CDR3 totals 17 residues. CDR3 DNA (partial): TGCGCCAGCAGCCAAGATTTACAGGGGTGGGCCAAAAACATT. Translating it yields CASSQDLQGWAKNI. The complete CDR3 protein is CASSQDLQGWAKNIQYF.

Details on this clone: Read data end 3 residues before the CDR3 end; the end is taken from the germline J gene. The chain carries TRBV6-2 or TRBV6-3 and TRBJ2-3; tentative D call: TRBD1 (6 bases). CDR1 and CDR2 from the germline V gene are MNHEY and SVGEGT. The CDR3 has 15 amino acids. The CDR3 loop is CASSNAGTPRQPQYF. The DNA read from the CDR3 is TGTGCCAGCAGTAATGCCGGGACACCCCGCCAGCCG.

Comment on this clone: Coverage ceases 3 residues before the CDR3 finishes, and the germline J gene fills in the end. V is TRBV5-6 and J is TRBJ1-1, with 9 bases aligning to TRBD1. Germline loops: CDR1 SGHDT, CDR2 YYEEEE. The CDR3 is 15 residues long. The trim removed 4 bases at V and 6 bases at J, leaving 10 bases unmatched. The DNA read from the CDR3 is TGTGCCAGCAGCCCCGGACAGGGGTTACAGTCTGAA. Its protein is CASSPGQGLQSE. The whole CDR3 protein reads CASSPGQGLQSEAFF.

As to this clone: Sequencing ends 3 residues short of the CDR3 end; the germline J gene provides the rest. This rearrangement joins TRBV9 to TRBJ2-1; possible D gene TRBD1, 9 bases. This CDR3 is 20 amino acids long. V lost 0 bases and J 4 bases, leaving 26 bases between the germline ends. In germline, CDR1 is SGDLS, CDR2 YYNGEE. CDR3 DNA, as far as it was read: TGTGCCAGCAGCGTAGCGCCGACAGGGGGTATAAGCGGGAGATACAATGAG. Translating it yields CASSVAPTGGISGRYNE. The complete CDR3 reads CASSVAPTGGISGRYNEQFF. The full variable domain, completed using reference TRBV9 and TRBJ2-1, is DSGVTQTPKHLITATGQRVTLRCSPRSGDLSVYWYQQSLDQGLQFLIQYYNGEERAKGNILERFSAQQFPDLHSELNLSSLELGDSALYFCASSVAPTGGISGRYNEQFFGPGTRLTVL.

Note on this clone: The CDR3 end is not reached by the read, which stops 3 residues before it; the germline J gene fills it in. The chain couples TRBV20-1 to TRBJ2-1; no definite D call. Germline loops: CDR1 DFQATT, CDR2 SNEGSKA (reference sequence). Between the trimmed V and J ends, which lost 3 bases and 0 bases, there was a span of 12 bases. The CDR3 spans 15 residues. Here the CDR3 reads CSASFGLSSYNEQFF. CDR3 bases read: TGCAGTGCTAGTTTTGGTCTTAGCTCCTACAATGAG.

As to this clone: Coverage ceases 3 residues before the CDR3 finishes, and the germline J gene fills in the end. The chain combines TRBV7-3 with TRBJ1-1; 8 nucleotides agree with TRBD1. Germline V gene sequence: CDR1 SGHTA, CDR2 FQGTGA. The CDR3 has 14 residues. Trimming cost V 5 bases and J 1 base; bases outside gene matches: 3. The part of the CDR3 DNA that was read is TGTGCCAGCAGCCCTCAGGGGGCGAACACTGAA. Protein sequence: CASSPQGANTE. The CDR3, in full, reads CASSPQGANTEAFF.

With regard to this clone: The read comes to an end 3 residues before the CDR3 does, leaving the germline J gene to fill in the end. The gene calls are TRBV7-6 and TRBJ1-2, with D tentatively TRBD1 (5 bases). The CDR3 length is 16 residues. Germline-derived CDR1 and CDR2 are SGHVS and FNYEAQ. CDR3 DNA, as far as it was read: TGTGCCAGCAGCTCGGGACTAGCGCGTGTCACAGATACC. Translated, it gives CASSSGLARVTDT. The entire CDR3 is CASSSGLARVTDTYTF.

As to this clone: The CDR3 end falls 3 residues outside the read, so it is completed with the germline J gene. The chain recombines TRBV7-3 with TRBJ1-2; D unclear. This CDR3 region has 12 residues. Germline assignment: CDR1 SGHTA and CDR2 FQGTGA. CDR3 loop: CASSPPQGGYTF. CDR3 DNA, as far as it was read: TGTGCCAGCAGCCCTCCCCAAGGGGGC.

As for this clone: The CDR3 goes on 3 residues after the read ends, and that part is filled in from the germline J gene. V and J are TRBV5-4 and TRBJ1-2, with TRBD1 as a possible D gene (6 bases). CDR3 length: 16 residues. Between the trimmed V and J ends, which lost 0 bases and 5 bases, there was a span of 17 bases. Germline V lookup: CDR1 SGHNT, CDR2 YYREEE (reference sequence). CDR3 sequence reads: CASSLDGQLPDYGYTF. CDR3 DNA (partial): TGTGCCAGCAGCTTGGACGGACAGCTTCCCGATTATGGC.

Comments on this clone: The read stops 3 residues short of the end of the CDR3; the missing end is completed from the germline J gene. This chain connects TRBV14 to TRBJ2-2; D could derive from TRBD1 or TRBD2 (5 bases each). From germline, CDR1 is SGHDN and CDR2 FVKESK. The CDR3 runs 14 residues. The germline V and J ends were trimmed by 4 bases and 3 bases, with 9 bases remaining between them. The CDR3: CASSPRGDTGELFF. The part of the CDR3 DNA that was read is TGTGCCAGCAGCCCCCGAGGGGACACCGGGGAG.